This TCR beta chain was sequenced for a study of T-cell reconstitution after alpha-beta-depleted transplantation in children. This clonotype has more than one count but fewer than ten. Unique molecular identifiers were incorporated during preparation of the TCRbeta library. TCRdb fed the PCR reads into MiXCR, producing one record per CDR3 protein. The sample has around 530,000 distinct CDR3 sequences, less than 35% seen once. The CDR3 is made up of 14 amino acids. The V gene lost 4 bases and the J gene lost 2 bases, with 11 bases spanning the gap. The germline V gene has CDR1 SGHTS and CDR2 YDEGEE. V and J are TRBV5-8 and TRBJ2-3; D may be TRBD1 (5 bases). Sequences were derived from PBMCs from the stem cell graft donor, sampled from the stem cell graft. The TCR comes from a human donor who donated a stem cell graft to a child with aplastic anemia. CDR3 residues: CASSPKDITDTQYF. CDR3 nucleotide sequence: TGTGCCAGCAGCCCAAAGGACATCACAGATACGCAGTATTTT. Complete variable domain (other parts from reference TRBV5-8 and TRBJ2-3): EAGVTQSPTHLIKTRGQQATLRCSPISGHTSVYWYQQALGLGLQFLLWYDEGEERNRGNFPPRFSGRQFPNYSSELNVNALELEDSALYLCASSPKDITDTQYFGPGTRLTVL.